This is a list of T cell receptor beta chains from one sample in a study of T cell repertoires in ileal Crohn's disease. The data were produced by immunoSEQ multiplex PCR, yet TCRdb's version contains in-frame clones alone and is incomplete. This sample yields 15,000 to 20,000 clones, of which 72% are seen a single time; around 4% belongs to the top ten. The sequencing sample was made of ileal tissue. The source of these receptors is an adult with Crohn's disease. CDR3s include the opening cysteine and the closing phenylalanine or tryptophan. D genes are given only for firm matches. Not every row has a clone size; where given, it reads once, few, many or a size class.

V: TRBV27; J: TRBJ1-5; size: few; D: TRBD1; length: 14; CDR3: CASRRTGGNQPQHF; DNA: TGTGCCAGCAGGAGAACAGGGGGCAATCAGCCCCAGCATTTT
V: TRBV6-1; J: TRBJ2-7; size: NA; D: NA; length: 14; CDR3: CASSELTGYYEQYF; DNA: TGTGCCAGCAGTGAGCTGACAGGTTACTACGAGCAGTACTTC
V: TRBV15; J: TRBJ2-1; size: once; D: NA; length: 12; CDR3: CATSTRGGEQFF; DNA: TGTGCCACCAGCACTAGGGGGGGTGAGCAGTTCTTC
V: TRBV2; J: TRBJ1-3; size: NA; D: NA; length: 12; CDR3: CASSEVANTIYF; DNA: TGTGCCAGCAGTGAAGTAGCAAACACCATATATTTT
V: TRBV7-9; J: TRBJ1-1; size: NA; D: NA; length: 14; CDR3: CASSQTGANTEAFF; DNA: TGTGCCAGCAGCCAAACAGGTGCGAACACTGAAGCTTTCTTT
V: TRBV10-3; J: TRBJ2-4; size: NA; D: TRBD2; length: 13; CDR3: CAAGGEAKNIQYF; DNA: TGTGCCGCCGGGGGGGAGGCCAAAAACATTCAGTACTTC
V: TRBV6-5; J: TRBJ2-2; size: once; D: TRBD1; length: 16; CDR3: CASSYHKTGGTGELFF; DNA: TGTGCCAGCAGTTACCACAAGACAGGGGGTACCGGGGAGCTGTTTTTT
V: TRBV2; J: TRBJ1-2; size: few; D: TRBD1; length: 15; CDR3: CASRLRDSALDGYTF; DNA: TGTGCCAGCAGACTCCGGGACAGTGCTCTTGATGGCTACACCTTC
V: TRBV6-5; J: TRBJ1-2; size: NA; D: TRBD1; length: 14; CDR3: CASSRSGGRHGYTF; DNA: TGTGCCAGCAGTCGTTCAGGGGGCAGACATGGCTACACCTTC
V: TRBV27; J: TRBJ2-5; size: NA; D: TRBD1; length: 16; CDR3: CASSYGKNRGRETQYF; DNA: TGTGCCAGCAGTTATGGGAAAAACAGGGGTAGAGAGACCCAGTACTTC
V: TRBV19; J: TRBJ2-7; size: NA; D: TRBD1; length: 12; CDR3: CASRGTAYEQYF; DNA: TGTGCCAGTAGAGGGACAGCTTACGAGCAGTACTTC
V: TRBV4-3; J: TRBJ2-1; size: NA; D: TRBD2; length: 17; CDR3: CASSQVASGGDHNEQFF; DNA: TGCGCCAGCAGCCAAGTGGCTAGCGGGGGGGACCACAATGAGCAGTTCTTC
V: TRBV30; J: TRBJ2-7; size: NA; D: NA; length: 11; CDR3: CAWRGPLQQVF; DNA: TGTGCCTGGAGGGGGCCCTTACAGCAGGTATTC
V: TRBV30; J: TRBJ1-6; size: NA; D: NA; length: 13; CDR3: CAWRAGYNSPLHF; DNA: TGTGCCTGGAGAGCGGGCTATAATTCACCCCTCCACTTT
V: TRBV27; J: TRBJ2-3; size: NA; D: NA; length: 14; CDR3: CASSSYPQGDTQYF; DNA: TGTGCCAGCAGTTCCTATCCCCAGGGAGATACGCAGTATTTT
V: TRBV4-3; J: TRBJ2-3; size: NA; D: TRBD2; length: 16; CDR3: CASSQEGGGAIDTQYF; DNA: TGCGCCAGCAGCCAAGAAGGCGGGGGGGCCATAGATACGCAGTATTTT
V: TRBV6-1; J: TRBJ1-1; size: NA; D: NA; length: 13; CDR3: CASISRRNTEAFF; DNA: TGTGCCAGCATCAGTCGGAGAAACACTGAAGCTTTCTTT
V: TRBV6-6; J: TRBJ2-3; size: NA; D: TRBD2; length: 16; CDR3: CASSYTPSGLGNTQYF; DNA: TGTGCCAGCAGTTACACACCTAGCGGGCTGGGAAATACGCAGTATTTT
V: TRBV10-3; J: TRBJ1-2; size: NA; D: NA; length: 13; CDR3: CAISARPTKGYTF; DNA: TGTGCCATCAGTGCCAGGCCCACAAAAGGCTACACCTTC
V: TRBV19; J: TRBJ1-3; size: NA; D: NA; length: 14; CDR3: CASSRGSAGNTIYF; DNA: TGTGCCAGTAGTAGGGGCAGCGCTGGAAACACCATATATTTT
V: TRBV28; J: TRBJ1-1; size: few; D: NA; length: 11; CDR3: CASSFDIEAFF; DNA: TGTGCCAGCAGTTTTGACATCGAAGCTTTCTTT
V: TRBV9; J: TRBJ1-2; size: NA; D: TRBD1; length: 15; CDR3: CASSVAGQGFYGYTF; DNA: TGTGCCAGCAGCGTAGCTGGACAGGGATTCTATGGCTACACCTTC
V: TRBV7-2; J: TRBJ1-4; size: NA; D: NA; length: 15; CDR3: CASSLTTSDRGQLFF; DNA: TGTGCCAGCAGCCTTACGACCTCCGACCGGGGTCAACTGTTTTTT
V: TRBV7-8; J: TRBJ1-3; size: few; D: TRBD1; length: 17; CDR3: CASSLSLQGALGNTIYF; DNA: TGTGCCAGCAGCTTAAGCTTGCAGGGGGCGCTGGGAAACACCATATATTTT
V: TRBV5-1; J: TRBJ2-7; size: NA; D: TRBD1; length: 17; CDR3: CASSLNPPGQGIYEQYF; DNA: TGCGCCAGCAGCTTGAATCCCCCGGGACAGGGTATCTACGAGCAGTACTTC
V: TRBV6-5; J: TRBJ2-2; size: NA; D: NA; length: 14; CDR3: CASSYQGRTGELFF; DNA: TGTGCCAGCAGTTATCAGGGTCGAACCGGGGAGCTGTTTTTT